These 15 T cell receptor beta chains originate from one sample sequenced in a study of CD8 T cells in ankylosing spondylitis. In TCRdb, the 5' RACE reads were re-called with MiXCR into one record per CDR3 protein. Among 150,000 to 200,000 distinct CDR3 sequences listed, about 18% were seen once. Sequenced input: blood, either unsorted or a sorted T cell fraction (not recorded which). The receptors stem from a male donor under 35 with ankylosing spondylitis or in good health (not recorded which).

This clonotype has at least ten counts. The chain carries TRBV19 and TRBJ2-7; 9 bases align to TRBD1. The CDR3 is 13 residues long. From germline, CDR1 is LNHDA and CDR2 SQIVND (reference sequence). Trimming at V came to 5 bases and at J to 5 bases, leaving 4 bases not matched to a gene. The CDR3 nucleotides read TGTGCCAGTAGTCGAACAGGGGGCGACGAGCAGTACTTC. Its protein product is CASSRTGGDEQYF.

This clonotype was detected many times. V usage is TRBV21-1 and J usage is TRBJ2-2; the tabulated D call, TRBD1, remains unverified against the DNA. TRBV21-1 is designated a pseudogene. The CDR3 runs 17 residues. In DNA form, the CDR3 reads TGTGCCAGCAGCAAGGGGGACGGGACAGGTCCTCCCGGGGAGCTGTTTTTT. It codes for CASSKGDGTGPPGELFF.

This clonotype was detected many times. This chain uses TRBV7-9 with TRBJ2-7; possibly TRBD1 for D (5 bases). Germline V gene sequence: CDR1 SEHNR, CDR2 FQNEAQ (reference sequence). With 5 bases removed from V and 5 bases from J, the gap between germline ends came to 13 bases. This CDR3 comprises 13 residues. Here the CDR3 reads CASSPKGRDEQYV. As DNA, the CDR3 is TGTGCCAGCAGCCCAAAGGGCAGGGACGAGCAGTACGTC.

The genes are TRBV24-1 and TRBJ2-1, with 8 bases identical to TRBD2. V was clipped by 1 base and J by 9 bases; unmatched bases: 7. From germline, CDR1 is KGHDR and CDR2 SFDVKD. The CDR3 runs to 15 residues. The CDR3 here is CATSDLRTSSTEQFF. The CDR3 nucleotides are TGTGCCACCAGTGATTTACGGACTAGCTCTACTGAGCAGTTCTTC.

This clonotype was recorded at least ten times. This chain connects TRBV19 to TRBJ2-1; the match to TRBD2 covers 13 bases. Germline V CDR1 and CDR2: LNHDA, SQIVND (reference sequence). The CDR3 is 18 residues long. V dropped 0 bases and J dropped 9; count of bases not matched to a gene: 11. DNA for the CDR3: TGTGCCAGTAGTATAGAAACTAGCGGGAGGGCCTGGGGGGTTGAGCAGTTCTTC. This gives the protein CASSIETSGRAWGVEQFF. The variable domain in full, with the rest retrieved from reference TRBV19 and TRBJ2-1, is DGGITQSPKYLFRKEGQNVTLSCEQNLNHDAMYWYRQDPGQGLRLIYYSQIVNDFQKGDIAEGYSVSREKKESFPLTVTSAQKNPTAFYLCASSIETSGRAWGVEQFFGPGTRLTVL.

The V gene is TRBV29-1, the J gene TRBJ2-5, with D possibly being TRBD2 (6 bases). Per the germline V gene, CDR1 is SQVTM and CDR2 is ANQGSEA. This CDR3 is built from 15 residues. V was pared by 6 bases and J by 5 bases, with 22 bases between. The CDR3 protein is CSVEVEGRFLETQYF. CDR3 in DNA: TGCAGCGTCGAGGTGGAGGGGCGTTTTCTGGAGACCCAGTACTTC. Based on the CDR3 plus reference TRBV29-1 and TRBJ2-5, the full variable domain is SAVISQKPSRDICQRGTSLTIQCQVDSQVTMMFWYRQQPGQSLTLIATANQGSEATYESGFVIDKFPISRPNLTFSTLTVSNMSPEDSSIYLCSVEVEGRFLETQYFGPGTRLLVL.

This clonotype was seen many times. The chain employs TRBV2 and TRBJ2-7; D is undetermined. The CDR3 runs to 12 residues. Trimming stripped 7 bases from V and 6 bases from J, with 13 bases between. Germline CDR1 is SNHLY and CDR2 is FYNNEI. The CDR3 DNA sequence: TGTGCCAGCAATTTGGGGAAGGGCGAGCAGTACGTC. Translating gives CASNLGKGEQYV.

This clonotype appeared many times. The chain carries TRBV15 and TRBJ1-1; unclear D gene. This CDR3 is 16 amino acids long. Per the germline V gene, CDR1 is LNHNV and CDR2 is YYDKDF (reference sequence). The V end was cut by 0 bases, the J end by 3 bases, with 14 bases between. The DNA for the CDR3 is TGTGCCACCAGCAGAGATCGCGGCCTTTCAGACACTGAAGCTTTCTTT. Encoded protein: CATSRDRGLSDTEAFF.

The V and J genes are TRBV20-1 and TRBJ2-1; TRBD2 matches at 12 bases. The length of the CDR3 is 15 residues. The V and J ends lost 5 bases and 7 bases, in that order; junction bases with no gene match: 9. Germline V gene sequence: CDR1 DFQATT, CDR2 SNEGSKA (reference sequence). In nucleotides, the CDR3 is TGCAGTGCTCTCCTAGCGGGAGGGCCGGGTAATGAGCAGTTCTTC. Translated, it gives CSALLAGGPGNEQFF.

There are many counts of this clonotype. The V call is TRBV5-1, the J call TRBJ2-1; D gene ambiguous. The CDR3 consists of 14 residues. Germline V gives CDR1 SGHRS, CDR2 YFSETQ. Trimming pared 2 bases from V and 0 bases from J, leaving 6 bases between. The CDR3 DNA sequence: TGCGCCAGCAGCTTTTCTAGCTCCTACAATGAGCAGTTCTTC. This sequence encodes CASSFSSSYNEQFF.

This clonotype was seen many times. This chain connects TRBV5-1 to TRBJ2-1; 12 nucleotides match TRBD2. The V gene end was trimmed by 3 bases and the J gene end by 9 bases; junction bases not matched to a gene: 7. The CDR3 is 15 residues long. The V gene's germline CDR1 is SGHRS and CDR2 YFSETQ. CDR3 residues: CASSSPRTSGIEQFF. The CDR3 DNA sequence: TGCGCCAGCAGCTCCCCCCGGACTAGCGGGATTGAGCAGTTCTTC.

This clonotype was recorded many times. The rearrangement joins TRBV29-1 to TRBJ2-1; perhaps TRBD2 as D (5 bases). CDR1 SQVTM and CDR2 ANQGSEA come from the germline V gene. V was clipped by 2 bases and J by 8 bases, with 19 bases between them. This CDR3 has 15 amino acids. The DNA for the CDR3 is TGCAGCGTTGAACTGGGGAGCGGTTCTAGGGATGAGCAGTTCTTC. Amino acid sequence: CSVELGSGSRDEQFF.

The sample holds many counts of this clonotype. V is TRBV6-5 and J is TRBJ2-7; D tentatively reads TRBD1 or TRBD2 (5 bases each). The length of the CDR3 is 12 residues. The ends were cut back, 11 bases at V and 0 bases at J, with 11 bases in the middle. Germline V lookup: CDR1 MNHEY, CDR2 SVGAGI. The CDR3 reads CAGTGASYEQYV. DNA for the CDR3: TGTGCCGGAACCGGGGCCTCCTACGAGCAGTACGTC.

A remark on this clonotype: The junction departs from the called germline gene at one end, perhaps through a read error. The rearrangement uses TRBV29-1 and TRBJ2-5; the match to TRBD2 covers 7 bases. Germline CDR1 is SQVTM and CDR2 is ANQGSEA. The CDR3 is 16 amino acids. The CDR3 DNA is TGCAGCGACCCCCGACTGGGGCACCCCAGGCGGGAGACCCAGTGCTTC. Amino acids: CSDPRLGHPRRETQCF.

The CDR3 bases are TGTGCCAGCAGTTTAGGTGACAGGGCCAGCTCCTACGAGCAGTACGTC. Its protein product is CASSLGDRASSYEQYV. The V call is TRBV12-3 or TRBV12-4, the J call TRBJ2-7, with 7 bases fitting TRBD1. The CDR3 is made up of 16 amino acids. Trimming cost V 1 base and J 0 bases; bases outside gene matches: 6.